Described below is a single T cell receptor (beta chain) sequence and its context. Trimming cost V 0 bases and J 8 bases; bases outside gene matches: 10. CDR3 size: 15 residues. Germline loops: CDR1 SGHDT, CDR2 YYEEEE. The method was immunoSEQ multiplex PCR; TCRdb's version includes in-frame clones alone and lacks a portion of them. The sample records 72,000 or so clones, about 88% being singletons. This specimen belongs to a study of T cell responses to AZD1222 COVID-19 vaccine. The TCR comes from an adult who received the AZD1222 COVID-19 vaccine. The sample here was peripheral blood, taken 28 days after the second AZD1222 dose. The chain carries TRBV5-6 and TRBJ1-2, with TRBD1 matching 7 bases. Written as DNA, the CDR3 is TGTGCCAGCAGCTTGGAACAGGGGATTTTCGGGGGCTACACCTTC. It is translated as CASSLEQGIFGGYTF.